This T cell receptor beta chain was recorded in a study of cytomegalovirus exposure and HLA in healthy donors. The PCR contained 60 Vbeta and 13 Jbeta primers. Clones were sequenced by immunoSEQ multiplex PCR, and TCRdb holds only the in-frame ones, with some missing. The repertoire consists of roughly 120,000 clones, with 75% to 80% occurring once and the leading ten covering about 3.5%. This CDR3 is built from 15 residues. Trimming took 6 bases from V and 5 from J; bases not matched to a gene: 8. Germline assignment: CDR1 LNHDA and CDR2 SQIVND (reference sequence). The receptor was isolated from a man in his forties in good health and CMV-seronegative. The V gene is TRBV19, the J gene TRBJ2-3; the match to TRBD1 covers 10 bases. The sequenced material came from PBMCs. The CDR3 loop is CASRLGTGVVDTQYF. The CDR3 coding sequence is TGTGCCAGTAGACTTGGGACAGGGGTCGTAGATACGCAGTATTTT.